Shown below are 8 T cell receptor beta chains from a single sample sequenced in a study of T cell repertoires in cytomegalovirus infection. TCRdb redid the calling of the reads with MiXCR, one entry per CDR3 protein. Here the sample spans more than 200,000 distinct CDR3 sequences, roughly 9% being singletons. Sequencing was performed on PBMCs. The receptors were sampled from a human donor in good health (CMV status not recorded). Some clones in this sample may be carry-over from other donors' samples.

The table lists this clonotype with many counts. V gene TRBV28 combines with J gene TRBJ1-2; 7 bases match TRBD1. CDR3 size: 16 residues. The germline V gene encodes CDR1 MDHEN and CDR2 SYDVKM. J gave up 3 bases and V 5 bases, and 12 bases lay outside the gene matches. The CDR3 sequence: CASSPPSGGPDYGYTF. CDR3 nucleotide sequence: TGTGCCAGCAGTCCCCCCTCAGGGGGGCCCGACTATGGCTACACCTTC.

There are many counts of this clonotype. The J gene is TRBJ2-7, the V gene TRBV7-2; 10 bases line up with TRBD1. The germline V gene encodes CDR1 SGHTA and CDR2 FQGNSA. V shed 1 base and J 4 bases; nucleotides not matched to a gene: 7. This CDR3 contains 16 residues. The CDR3, as DNA: TGTGCCAGCAGCTTAGGACAGGGGGCCGGAGGGTACGAGCAGTACTTC. Translating it yields CASSLGQGAGGYEQYF.

As for this clonotype: This may be a read error, as it is one base from a much larger clone. This chain uses TRBV6-6 with TRBJ1-5, with D possibly TRBD1 on 6 matching bases. CDR3 length: 17 amino acids. Germline CDR1 reads MNHNY; CDR2 reads SVGAGI (reference sequence). Trimming stripped 2 bases from V and 0 bases from J, with 14 bases between. CDR3 amino acids: CASSYGQTAVSNQPQHF. Written as DNA, the CDR3 is TGTGCCAGCAGTTACGGACAGACGGCGGTTAGCAATCAGCCCCAGCATTTT.

This clonotype has a handful of counts. CDR3 nucleotides: TGCGCCAGCAGCAGAGAGGGGAAGGACGTCCTGACTTTC. This translates into CASSREGKDVLTF. The V and J genes are TRBV5-1 and TRBJ2-6; D assignment may be TRBD1 or TRBD2 (5 bases each). The CDR3 consists of 13 residues. V lost 4 bases and J 11 bases, leaving 13 bases between the germline ends. Germline assignment: CDR1 SGHRS and CDR2 YFSETQ.

This rearrangement joins TRBV7-2 to TRBJ2-1, with 11 bases that match TRBD2. The V gene end was trimmed by 3 bases and the J gene end by 15 bases; junction bases not matched to a gene: 7. The length of the CDR3 is 13 residues. Germline values: CDR1 SGHTA, CDR2 FQGNSA. The chain's CDR3 is CASSFKLAGARFF. The CDR3 bases are TGTGCCAGCAGCTTCAAACTAGCGGGGGCTCGGTTCTTC.

This clonotype was detected many times. The chain joins TRBV7-2 to TRBJ2-2; 10 positions agree with TRBD1. Germline CDR1 and CDR2: SGHTA and FQGNSA. V trimming: 5 bases; J trimming: 7 bases; junction bases outside the gene matches: 7. The CDR3 loop spans 15 amino acids. CDR3 sequence: CASSRPGQGIGELFF. The CDR3 DNA reads TGTGCCAGCAGCCGTCCGGGACAGGGGATCGGGGAGCTGTTTTTT.

This clonotype appeared many times. The chain has TRBV28 and TRBJ2-7; D may be TRBD1 (6 bases). V was clipped by 8 bases and J by 1 base, with 9 bases between them. This CDR3 has 12 residues. Germline CDR1 MDHEN, CDR2 SYDVKM. CDR3 amino acids: CASFDRSYEQYF. DNA of the CDR3: TGTGCCAGCTTTGACAGGTCCTACGAGCAGTACTTC.

The chain uses TRBV20-1 and TRBJ2-2, with 7 bases fitting TRBD2. Germline values: CDR1 DFQATT, CDR2 SNEGSKA (reference sequence). V gave up 1 base and J gave up 0 bases; unmatched junction bases: 5. This CDR3 has 16 amino acids. CDR3 nucleotides: TGCAGTGCTAGAGGATTGACTAGCCCGAACACCGGGGAGCTGTTTTTT. It is translated as CSARGLTSPNTGELFF.